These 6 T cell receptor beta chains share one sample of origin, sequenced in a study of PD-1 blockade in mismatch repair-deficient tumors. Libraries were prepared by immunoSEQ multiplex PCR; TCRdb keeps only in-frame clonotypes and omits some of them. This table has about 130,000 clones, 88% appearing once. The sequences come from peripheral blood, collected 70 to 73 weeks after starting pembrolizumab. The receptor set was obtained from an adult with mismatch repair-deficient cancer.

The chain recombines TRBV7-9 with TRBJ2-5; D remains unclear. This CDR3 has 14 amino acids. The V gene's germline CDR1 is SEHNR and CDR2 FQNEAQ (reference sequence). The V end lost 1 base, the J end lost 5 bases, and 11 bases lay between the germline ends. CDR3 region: CASSLVLALETQYF. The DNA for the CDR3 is TGTGCCAGCAGCTTAGTTTTAGCATTGGAGACCCAGTACTTC.

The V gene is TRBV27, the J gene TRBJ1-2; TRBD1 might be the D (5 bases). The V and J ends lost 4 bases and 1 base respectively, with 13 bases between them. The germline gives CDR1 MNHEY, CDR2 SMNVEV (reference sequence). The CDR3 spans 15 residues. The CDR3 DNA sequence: TGTGCCAGCAGTTCTGGGGGAGCGGATAACTATGGCTACACCTTC. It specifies CASSSGGADNYGYTF.

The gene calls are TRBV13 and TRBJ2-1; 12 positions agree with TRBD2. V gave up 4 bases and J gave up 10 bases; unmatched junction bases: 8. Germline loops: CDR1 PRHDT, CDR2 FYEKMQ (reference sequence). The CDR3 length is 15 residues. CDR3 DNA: TGTGCCAGCAGCTGGCCTAGCGGGAGGGCCAGGGAGCAGTTCTTC. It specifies CASSWPSGRAREQFF. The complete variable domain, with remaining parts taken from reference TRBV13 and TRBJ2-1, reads AAGVIQSPRHLIKEKRETATLKCYPIPRHDTVYWYQQGPGQDPQFLISFYEKMQSDKGSIPDRFSAQQFSDYHSELNMSSLELGDSALYFCASSWPSGRAREQFFGPGTRLTVL.

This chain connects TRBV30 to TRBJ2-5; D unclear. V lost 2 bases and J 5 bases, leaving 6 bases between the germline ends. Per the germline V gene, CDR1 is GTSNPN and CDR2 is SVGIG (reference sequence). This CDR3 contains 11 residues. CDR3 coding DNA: TGTGCCTGGAGTACAAGGGAGACCCAGTACTTC. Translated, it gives CAWSTRETQYF.

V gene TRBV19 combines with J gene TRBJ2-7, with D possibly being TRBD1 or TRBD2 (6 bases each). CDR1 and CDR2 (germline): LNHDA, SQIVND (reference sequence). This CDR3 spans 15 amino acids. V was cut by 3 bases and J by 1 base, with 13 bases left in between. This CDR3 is CASSIGGGTSYEQYF. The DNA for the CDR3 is TGTGCCAGTAGTATTGGTGGCGGGACATCCTACGAGCAGTACTTC.

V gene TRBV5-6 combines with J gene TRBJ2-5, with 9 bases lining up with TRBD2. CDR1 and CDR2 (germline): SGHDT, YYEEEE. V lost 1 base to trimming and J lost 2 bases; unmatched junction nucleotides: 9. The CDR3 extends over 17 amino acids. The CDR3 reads CASSLSGSGSLQETQYF. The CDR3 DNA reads TGTGCCAGCAGCTTGAGTGGTAGCGGGAGTTTGCAAGAGACCCAGTACTTC.